A single sample gave rise to the 21 T cell receptor beta chains below, sequenced in a study of blood T cell repertoires in COVID-19. Some clones are missing from TCRdb's copy, which holds only in-frame ones; the method was immunoSEQ multiplex PCR. The table includes some 180,000 clones, 90% detected once. Sequencing was performed on peripheral blood. The receptors here all came from a man in his forties or fifties with acute or convalescent COVID-19.

The chain links TRBV30 to TRBJ2-6; TRBD2 aligns across 7 bases. This CDR3 is 15 amino acids long. The V gene end was trimmed by 3 bases and the J gene end by 2 bases; junction bases not matched to a gene: 4. The V gene's germline CDR1 is GTSNPN and CDR2 SVGIG (reference sequence). The CDR3 DNA follows: TGTGCCTGGAGACTGGGGGGGGCTGGGGCCAACGTCCTGACTTTC. Amino acid sequence: CAWRLGGAGANVLTF. The whole variable domain, filled in from reference TRBV30 and TRBJ2-6, reads SQTIHQWPATLVQPVGSPLSLECTVEGTSNPNLYWYRQAAGRGLQLLFYSVGIGQISSEVPQNLSASRPQDRQFILSSKKLLLSDSGFYLCAWRLGGAGANVLTFGAGSRLTVL.

The V gene is TRBV6-4, the J gene TRBJ2-3; D may match TRBD1 or TRBD2 (7 bases each). CDR1 is MRHNA, CDR2 SNTAGT, per germline. The CDR3 consists of 14 residues. The V and J ends lost 10 bases and 0 bases respectively, with 14 bases between them. The CDR3 coding sequence is TGTGCCACCAGGGGGGGGCCGAGCACAGATACGCAGTATTTT. Amino acids: CATRGGPSTDTQYF.

V is TRBV11-2 and J is TRBJ2-2; D is ambiguous. V lost 3 bases and J lost 7, with 9 bases in between. Per germline, CDR1 SGHAT and CDR2 FQNNGV. The CDR3 spans 13 residues. The CDR3 DNA reads TGTGCCAGCAGCTTTCTAGAGAACGGGGAGCTGTTTTTT. It is translated as CASSFLENGELFF.

This sequence joins TRBV27 and TRBJ1-5; D is unclear. From germline, CDR1 is MNHEY and CDR2 SMNVEV (reference sequence). The CDR3 totals 16 residues. V was clipped by 5 bases and J by 7 bases, with 21 bases between them. This chain's CDR3 is CASSPTSGSSVQPQHF. The DNA for the CDR3 is TGTGCCAGCAGTCCAACCTCCGGGTCGTCTGTGCAGCCCCAGCATTTT.

The chain uses TRBV27 and TRBJ2-2; maybe TRBD1 (5 bases). Germline values: CDR1 MNHEY, CDR2 SMNVEV (reference sequence). V shed 6 bases and J shed 7 bases, with 12 bases lying between them. The CDR3 contains 13 residues. DNA of the CDR3: TGTGCCAGCAGCCCAGGGCAGGTCGGGGAGCTGTTTTTT. It specifies CASSPGQVGELFF.

The genes are TRBV27 and TRBJ2-2, with TRBD1 as a possible D gene (6 bases). V was clipped by 4 bases and J by 4 bases, with 10 bases between them. Germline V CDR1 and CDR2: MNHEY, SMNVEV (reference sequence). This CDR3 is built from 14 residues. The DNA for the CDR3 is TGTGCCAGCAGTTCCCGACAGGCCACCGGGGAGCTGTTTTTT. Translation gives CASSSRQATGELFF.

The CDR3 DNA sequence: TGCGCCAGCAGCTTGGCCACCCGAGACAGGGGAGAAAAACTGTTTTTT. Encoded protein: CASSLATRDRGEKLFF. This rearrangement joins TRBV5-1 to TRBJ1-4, with 8 positions matching TRBD1. CDR1 is SGHRS, CDR2 YFSETQ, per germline. The CDR3 has 16 amino acids. V was clipped by 0 bases and J by 8 bases; unmatched bases: 9.

This rearrangement joins TRBV6-2 or TRBV6-3 to TRBJ1-2; D is ambiguous. The V gene's germline CDR1 is MNHEY and CDR2 SVGEGT. The CDR3 length is 13 residues. Trimming cost V 4 bases and J 3 bases, with 9 bases left between them. The CDR3 region is CASSFVSDYGYTF. CDR3 coding DNA: TGTGCCAGCAGTTTTGTGTCAGACTATGGCTACACCTTC.

The V call is TRBV27, the J call TRBJ2-2, with a possible D match to TRBD2 (5 bases). Trimming stripped 6 bases from V and 5 bases from J, with 13 bases between. Germline V gene sequence: CDR1 MNHEY, CDR2 SMNVEV (reference sequence). The CDR3 spans 14 residues. CDR3 in amino acids: CASREDRRTGELFF. The CDR3 region has the DNA TGTGCCAGCAGGGAGGACCGGAGGACCGGGGAGCTGTTTTTT.

The J gene is TRBJ2-6, the V gene TRBV5-1; D gene unclear. Germline CDR1 SGHRS, CDR2 YFSETQ. Trimming stripped 4 bases from V and 8 bases from J, with 7 bases between. This CDR3 comprises 12 residues. The CDR3 DNA reads TGCGCCAGCAGCCCTACGACCAACGTCCTGACTTTC. Amino acid sequence: CASSPTTNVLTF.

This clone was counted only a few times. The chain uses TRBV15 and TRBJ1-5; D perhaps matches TRBD1 (6 bases). CDR1 and CDR2 (germline): LNHNV, YYDKDF (reference sequence). This CDR3 contains 15 residues. Trimming took off 0 bases at V and 7 bases at J, with 13 bases between the two ends. As DNA, the CDR3 is TGTGCCACCAGCAGAGATTTACAGGGCCAGCAGCCCCAGCATTTT. Amino acid sequence: CATSRDLQGQQPQHF.

The chain joins TRBV5-6 to TRBJ1-1, with 7 positions matching TRBD1. Trimming at V came to 0 bases and at J to 3 bases, leaving 5 bases not matched to a gene. This CDR3 is built from 15 residues. In germline, CDR1 is SGHDT, CDR2 YYEEEE. DNA for the CDR3: TGTGCCAGCAGCTTGGTCGACAGGGTCGACACTGAAGCTTTCTTT. As protein: CASSLVDRVDTEAFF.

The chain combines TRBV9 with TRBJ2-1; a weak D match, TRBD1 (6 bases). Trimming took off 0 bases at V and 10 bases at J, with 17 bases between the two ends. CDR3 size: 15 residues. Germline values: CDR1 SGDLS, CDR2 YYNGEE. CDR3 DNA sequence: TGTGCCAGCAGCGTAGACCGTATAGCTAGGGGGGAGCAGTTCTTC. This gives the protein CASSVDRIARGEQFF.

The chain carries TRBV2 and TRBJ2-7, with TRBD2 identical over 7 bases. Germline V gene data show CDR1 as SNHLY and CDR2 as FYNNEI. V shed 3 bases, J shed 5 bases, and the junction held 16 bases outside the gene matches. This CDR3 region has 17 residues. CDR3 loop: CASSDGPPAGLVDEQYF. In DNA, the CDR3 is TGTGCCAGCAGTGACGGCCCTCCGGCAGGACTAGTGGACGAGCAGTACTTC.

CDR3: CASSYSSNPYSNQPQHF. The CDR3 nucleotides read TGTGCCAGCAGTTACTCTTCTAATCCATATAGCAATCAGCCCCAGCATTTT. J is TRBJ1-5 and V is TRBV6-2 or TRBV6-3; no clear D gene. The CDR3 covers 17 residues. The V end was cut by 0 bases, the J end by 0 bases, with 12 bases between. Germline lookup yields CDR1 MNHEY and CDR2 SVGEGT.

This chain links TRBV5-4 with TRBJ2-3, with 13 bases fitting TRBD2. Trimming cost V 2 bases and J 2 bases; bases outside gene matches: 5. This CDR3 has 17 residues. Germline CDR1 is SGHNT and CDR2 is YYREEE (reference sequence). The CDR3 is CASSFGLAGDTTDTQYF. DNA for the CDR3: TGTGCCAGCAGCTTCGGACTAGCGGGAGATACCACAGATACGCAGTATTTT.

Turning to this clone: A read error may produce the germline difference seen at one junction end. This chain uses TRBV7-9 with TRBJ1-2, with TRBD1 as a possible D gene (6 bases). Germline V gene sequence: CDR1 SEHNR, CDR2 FQNEAQ (reference sequence). This CDR3 has 14 amino acids. CDR3 loop: CASGGQSHASWGSF. The CDR3 nucleotides read TGTGCCAGCGGCGGACAGAGCCATGCTTCGTGGGGCTCCTTC.

The V call is TRBV28, the J call TRBJ2-1; 9 bases agree with TRBD2. The CDR3 runs 16 residues. V trimming: 1 base; J trimming: 0 bases; junction bases outside the gene matches: 1. Germline-derived CDR1 and CDR2 are MDHEN and SYDVKM. This chain's CDR3 is CASSLLGLASYNEQFF. CDR3 nucleotide sequence: TGTGCCAGCAGTTTATTGGGACTAGCCTCCTACAATGAGCAGTTCTTC.

V and J are TRBV4-1 and TRBJ2-7; D perhaps matches TRBD1 (6 bases). The germline CDR1 and CDR2 sequences are MGHRA and YSYEKL. This CDR3 contains 14 residues. Trimming stripped 2 bases from V and 6 bases from J, with 14 bases between. The CDR3 coding sequence is TGCGCCAGCAGCCAAAAAGGGGGATTGCGCGAGCAGTACTTC. Its protein product is CASSQKGGLREQYF.

This clone was recorded once. Other DNA sequences in the sample encode the same CDR3. The genes are TRBV18 and TRBJ1-2; D may be TRBD1 (5 bases). The germline V gene has CDR1 KGHSH and CDR2 LQKENI. The CDR3 is 12 amino acids. The germline V and J ends were trimmed by 2 bases and 8 bases, with 9 bases remaining between them. This chain's CDR3 is CASSPSGDGYTF. The CDR3 region has the DNA TGTGCCAGCTCACCATCGGGGGACGGCTACACCTTC.

This clone was recorded once. The J gene is TRBJ1-3, the V gene TRBV6-5, with D possibly being TRBD1 (5 bases). CDR3 length: 14 residues. Germline assignment: CDR1 MNHEY and CDR2 SVGAGI. V lost 8 bases and J 0 bases, leaving 11 bases between the germline ends. CDR3 sequence: CASLGGSSGNTIYF. The CDR3 nucleotides read TGTGCCAGCCTCGGGGGTAGCTCTGGAAACACCATATATTTT.